These T cell receptor beta chains were read from a single sample in a study of blood T cells in healthy people across ages. TCRdb called the 5' RACE reads again in MiXCR, with one record for every CDR3 protein. The sample has about 780,000 distinct CDR3 sequences, around 50% seen once; the top ten hold 15% to 20%. Sequenced input: blood. The receptors were sampled from an elderly man in good health. Both conserved end residues are part of each CDR3. The order of the fields is clone size, D gene, J gene, V gene, CDR3 protein, CDR3 DNA. A D gene is named only where the DNA matches it firmly. Expanded clones get a size class; other rows say once, few or many, or leave the size out.

few | TRBD1 | TRBJ2-7 | TRBV28 | CASVGQGFDEQYF | TGTGCCAGCGTAGGACAGGGGTTCGACGAGCAGTACTTC
. | TRBD2 | TRBJ2-7 | TRBV11-2 | CASSLEPGGLRYEQYF | TGTGCCAGCAGCTTAGAACCGGGGGGACTCCGCTACGAGCAGTACTTC
. | TRBD1 | TRBJ1-4 | TRBV27 | CASSLQPTGRSNEKLFF | TGTGCCAGCAGTTTACAACCGACAGGGCGATCTAATGAAAAACTGTTTTTT
many | TRBD2 | TRBJ2-3 | TRBV10-3 | CAISEEGGVDTQYF | TGTGCCATCAGTGAGGAGGGAGGGGTGGATACGCAGTATTTT
. | TRBD2 | TRBJ2-5 | TRBV18 | CASSQRAGELETQYF | TGTGCCAGCTCCCAAAGGGCGGGAGAGTTGGAGACCCAGTACTTC
many | TRBD2 | TRBJ2-7 | TRBV20-1 | CSARGLAGGPYEQYF | TGCAGTGCTAGGGGTCTAGCGGGAGGGCCTTACGAGCAGTACTTC
many | . | TRBJ1-5 | TRBV6-5 | CASRSRDTTDQPQHF | TGTGCCAGCAGGTCCCGGGACACGACTGATCAGCCCCAGCATTTT
. | TRBD1 | TRBJ1-5 | TRBV20-1 | CSARATGSNQPQHF | TGCAGTGCTAGAGCGACAGGGAGCAATCAGCCCCAGCATTTT
. | . | TRBJ2-7 | TRBV27 | CATRRPFDYEQYF | TGTGCCACCCGGAGACCTTTCGACTACGAGCAGTACTTC
. | . | TRBJ2-1 | TRBV11-2 | CASSLARGQYNEQFF | TGTGCCAGCAGCTTAGCCCGGGGGCAATACAATGAGCAGTTCTTC
. | . | TRBJ1-2 | TRBV7-2 | CASSLAPGGIHGYTF | TGTGCCAGCAGCTTAGCTCCTGGAGGGATCCATGGCTACACCTTC
. | TRBD2 | TRBJ2-3 | TRBV19 | CASSRDSGSMDTQYF | TGTGCCAGTAGTAGAGATAGCGGGAGTATGGATACGCAGTATTTT
. | TRBD1 | TRBJ2-2 | TRBV27 | CASMGQGIGELFF | TGTGCCAGCATGGGACAGGGTATCGGGGAGCTGTTTTTT
. | . | TRBJ2-7 | TRBV25-1 | CASRTTGRGQYEQYF | TGTGCCAGCAGGACGACCGGGCGAGGACAGTACGAGCAGTACTTC
. | TRBD2 | TRBJ2-5 | TRBV6-6 | CASSQTSGRYQETQYF | TGTGCCAGCAGCCAAACTAGCGGACGGTACCAAGAGACCCAGTACTTC
. | . | TRBJ1-5 | TRBV10-3 | CAISTKMGNQPQHF | TGTGCCATCAGTACAAAAATGGGGAATCAGCCCCAGCATTTT
. | . | TRBJ1-2 | TRBV20-1 | CSARVPGANYGYTF | TGCAGTGCTAGAGTGCCAGGGGCAAACTATGGCTACACCTTC
few | TRBD1 | TRBJ1-1 | TRBV20-1 | CSASGLQGDTEAFF | TGCAGTGCTAGTGGTCTACAGGGGGACACTGAAGCTTTCTTT
. | . | TRBJ2-1 | TRBV5-6 | CASSLQQNYNEQFF | TGTGCCAGCAGCTTACAACAGAACTACAATGAGCAGTTCTTC
few | TRBD1 | TRBJ2-6 | TRBV11-2 | CASSQGTGGISGANVLTF | TGTGCCAGCAGCCAGGGGACAGGGGGAATCTCTGGGGCCAACGTCCTGACTTTC
few | . | TRBJ1-5 | TRBV6-5 | CASSEQGQRPQHF | TGTGCCAGCAGCGAACAGGGCCAGCGGCCCCAGCATTTT
few | . | TRBJ2-1 | TRBV6-2/TRBV6-3 | CASSKHNEQFF | TGTGCCAGCAGTAAGCACAATGAGCAGTTCTTC
. | . | TRBJ2-2 | TRBV14 | CASSQGPGELFF | TGTGCCAGCAGCCAGGGCCCCGGGGAGCTGTTTTTT
. | TRBD2 | TRBJ2-5 | TRBV5-6 | CASSLGLTSGGETQYF | TGTGCCAGCAGCTTGGGGCTGACTAGCGGAGGAGAGACCCAGTACTTC